This T cell receptor beta chain derives from a study of T-cell reconstitution after alpha-beta-depleted transplantation in children. This clonotype was detected a few times. V lost 6 bases to trimming and J lost 5 bases; unmatched junction nucleotides: 15. In germline, CDR1 is SGHAT, CDR2 FQNNGV. The CDR3 has 18 residues. Unique molecular identifiers were incorporated when the TCRbeta library was constructed. MiXCR, run by TCRdb on the PCR reads, gives a single entry per CDR3 protein. The sample yields about 540,000 distinct CDR3 sequences, around 17% seen once. The sample in question was PBMCs from the stem cell graft donor, obtained from the stem cell graft. The receptor was derived from a human donor who donated a stem cell graft to a child with acute lymphoblastic leukemia. This chain links TRBV11-2 with TRBJ2-1; TRBD2 matches 11 bases. This CDR3 is CASSKLAGARLPHNEQFF. In DNA, the CDR3 is TGTGCCAGCAGTAAACTAGCGGGAGCGCGCCTACCCCACAATGAGCAGTTCTTC.